This TCR beta chain was found in a study of OX40 agonist ivuxolimab in advanced cancers. In the study overall: Eligibility admitted prior anti-PD-1, anti-PD-L1 or anti-CTLA-4 therapy; about 40% had some.

Profiling relied on immunoSEQ multiplex PCR, and the TCRdb table lists in-frame clones only, not all of them. The profile shows 65,000 to 75,000 clones, 85% of them singletons. V dropped 8 bases and J dropped 4 bases, with 19 bases sitting between them. The length of the CDR3 is 15 residues. From germline, CDR1 is MNHEY and CDR2 SVGAGI. The sequence came from an adult with an advanced solid tumor such as melanoma, head and neck, liver or kidney cancer. Specimen: CD4+ or CD8+ T cells sorted from blood, collected in a trial of the OX40 agonist ivuxolimab. The V and J genes are TRBV6-5 and TRBJ2-3; D is possibly TRBD2 (5 bases). CDR3 in DNA: TGTGCCAGCGCGACCTTGAGCGGAAGGGCAGATACGCAGTATTTT. This sequence encodes CASATLSGRADTQYF.